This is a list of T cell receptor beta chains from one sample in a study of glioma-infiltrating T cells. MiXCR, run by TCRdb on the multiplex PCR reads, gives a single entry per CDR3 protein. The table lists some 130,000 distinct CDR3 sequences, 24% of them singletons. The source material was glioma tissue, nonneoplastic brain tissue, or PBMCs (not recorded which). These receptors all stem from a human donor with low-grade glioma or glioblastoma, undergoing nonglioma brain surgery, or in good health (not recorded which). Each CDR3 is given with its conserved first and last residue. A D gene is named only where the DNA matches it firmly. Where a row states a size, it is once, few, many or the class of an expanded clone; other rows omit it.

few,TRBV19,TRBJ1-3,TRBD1,CASRDRGDTIYF,TGTGCCAGTAGGGACAGGGGAGACACCATATATTTT
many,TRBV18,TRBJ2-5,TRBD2,CASSGRTRSTQETQYF,TGTGCCAGCTCAGGACGGACTAGGTCAACACAAGAGACCCAGTACTTC
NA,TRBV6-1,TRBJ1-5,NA,CASSSGTSGGRADTQHF,TGTGCCAGCAGTTCTGGGACTAGCGGGGGACGGGCAGATACGCAGCATTTT
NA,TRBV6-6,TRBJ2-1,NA,CASSYLQGTNNEQFF,TGTGCCAGCAGTTACCTACAGGGGACTAACAATGAGCAGTTCTTC
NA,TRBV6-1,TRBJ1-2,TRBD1,CASSAQGDGYGYTF,TGTGCCAGCAGTGCACAGGGGGACGGCTATGGCTACACCTTC
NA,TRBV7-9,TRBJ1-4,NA,CASSLTDEKLFF,TGTGCCAGCAGCCTTACAGACGAAAAACTGTTTTTT
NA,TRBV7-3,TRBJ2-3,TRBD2,CASSLIRAGGPDTQYF,TGTGCCAGCAGCTTAATTAGGGCGGGGGGGCCAGATACGCAGTACTTT
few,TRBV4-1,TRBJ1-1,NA,CASSQENVNTEAFF,TGCGCCAGCAGCCAAGAAAACGTGAACACTGAAGCTTTCTTT
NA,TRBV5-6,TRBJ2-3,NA,CASSLTTLTDTQYF,TGTGCCAGCAGCCTGACTACTCTCACAGATACGCAGTATTTT
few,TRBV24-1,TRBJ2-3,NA,CATSDLRQTSTDTQYF,TGTGCCACCAGTGATTTGCGGCAGACAAGCACAGATACGCAGTATTTT
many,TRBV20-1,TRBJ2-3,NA,CSASQGGTDTQYF,TGCAGTGCTTCTCAGGGAGGCACAGATACGCAGTATTTT
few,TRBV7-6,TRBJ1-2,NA,CASSPEGWGYTF,TGTGCCAGCAGCCCCGAGGGCTGGGGCTACACCTTC
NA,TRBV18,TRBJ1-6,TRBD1,CASSPRTGMNSPLHF,TGTGCCAGCTCACCTAGGACAGGGATGAATTCACCCCTCCACTTT
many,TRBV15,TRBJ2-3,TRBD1,CATSRGRGSTDTQYF,TGTGCCACCAGCAGAGGCAGGGGGAGCACAGATACGCAGTATTTT
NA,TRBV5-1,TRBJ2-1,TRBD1,CASSSPGTGNEQFF,TGCGCCAGCAGCTCCCCCGGGACAGGGAATGAGCAGTTCTTC
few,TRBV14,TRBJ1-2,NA,CASSQDYATTGLRGYTF,TGTGCCAGCAGCCAAGACTACGCGACAACAGGGTTGCGGGGCTACACCTTC
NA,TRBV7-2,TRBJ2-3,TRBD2,CASSPSRLAGGTDTQYF,TGTGCCAGCAGCCCCTCCAGGCTAGCGGGGGGTACAGATACGCAGTATTTT
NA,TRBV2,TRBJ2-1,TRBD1,CASSEGTGGRNEQFF,TGTGCCAGCAGTGAGGGGACAGGGGGTAGGAATGAGCAGTTCTTC
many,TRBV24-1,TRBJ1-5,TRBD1,CATSPEGQGGERHF,TGTGCCACCAGTCCCGAGGGACAGGGAGGAGAAAGGCATTTT
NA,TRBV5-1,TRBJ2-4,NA,CASSLGKNIQYF,TGCGCCAGCAGCTTGGGCAAAAACATTCAGTACTTC
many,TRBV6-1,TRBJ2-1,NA,CASNPGTPYNEQFF,TGTGCCAGCAACCCCGGGACACCCTACAATGAGCAGTTCTTC
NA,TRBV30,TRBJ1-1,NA,CAWIPRATEAFF,TGTGCCTGGATCCCCAGGGCGACTGAAGCTTTCTTT
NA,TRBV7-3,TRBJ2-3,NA,CASSPLTVTIETQYF,TGTGCCAGCAGCCCTCTGACCGTGACTATAGAAACGCAGTATTTT
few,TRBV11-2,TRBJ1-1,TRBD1,CASSLEAGGWTEAFF,TGTGCCAGCAGCTTAGAGGCAGGGGGTTGGACTGAAGCTTTCTTT
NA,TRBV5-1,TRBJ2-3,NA,CASSLSWTDTQYF,TGCGCCAGCAGCTTGTCCTGGACAGATACGCAGTATTTT
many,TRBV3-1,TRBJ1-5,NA,CASSQRQDNQPQHF,TGTGCCAGCAGCCAACGTCAGGATAATCAGCCCCAGCATTTT
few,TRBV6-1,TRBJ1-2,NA,CASSEMGSANYGYTF,TGTGCCAGCAGTGAAATGGGCAGTGCTAACTATGGCTACACCTTC
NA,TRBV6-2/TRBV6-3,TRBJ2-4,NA,CASSYPRDLAKNIQYF,TGTGCCAGCAGTTACCCGAGGGATCTAGCCAAAAACATTCAGTACTTC
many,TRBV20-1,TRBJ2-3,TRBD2,CSARSSSHPGSGGSTDTQYF,TGCAGTGCTAGATCCTCTTCTCATCCGGGGAGCGGGGGGAGCACAGATACGCAGTATTTT
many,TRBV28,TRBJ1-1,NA,CASSSDGMNTEAFF,TGTGCCAGCAGTTCCGACGGGATGAACACTGAAGCTTTCTTT
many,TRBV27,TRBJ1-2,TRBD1,CASSSNRDSPHYTF,TGTGCCAGCAGTTCAAACCGGGACAGTCCCCACTACACCTTC